This T cell receptor beta chain was sequenced during a study of blood T cell repertoires in COVID-19. Across the whole study: T cells, B-cell-depleted T cells, or PBMCs provided the cDNA or gDNA that served as material.

Only in-frame clones appear in the TCRdb table, and some are missing; sequencing was by immunoSEQ multiplex PCR. The data contain roughly 200,000 clones, over 75% of them seen just once; the ten biggest clones take up around 0.5%. The germline CDR1 and CDR2 sequences are SGHTA and FQGNSA. V shed 1 base, J shed 6 bases, and the junction held 2 bases outside the gene matches. There are 16 residues in the CDR3. The clonotype was recovered from a middle-aged man with acute or convalescent COVID-19. The chain combines TRBV7-2 with TRBJ2-1, with 14 bases that match TRBD2. Sequences were obtained from peripheral blood. CDR3 region: CASSLGLAGGVNEQFF. As DNA, the CDR3 is TGTGCCAGCAGCTTAGGACTAGCGGGAGGGGTCAATGAGCAGTTCTTC.